A selection of T cell receptor beta chains follows, all from one sample in a study of CD8 T cells in ankylosing spondylitis. TCRdb redid the calling of the 5' RACE reads with MiXCR, one entry per CDR3 protein. The table lists about 360,000 distinct CDR3 sequences, approximately 14% of them singletons. Sequences were obtained from blood, either unsorted or a sorted T cell fraction (not recorded which). The receptor source for this set is a male donor with ankylosing spondylitis or in good health (not recorded which). Each CDR3 is given with its conserved first and last residue. Fields, in order: V gene, D gene, clone size, J gene, CDR3 DNA, CDR3 protein. D genes are given only for firm matches. The size entry is marked missing in some rows and otherwise reads once, few, many or a size class.

v_call: TRBV3-1
d_call: NA
clone_size: few
j_call: TRBJ2-1
cdr3_nt: TGTGCCAGCAGCCAACCAACTAGTCGCAATGAGCAGTTCTTC
cdr3_aa: CASSQPTSRNEQFF

v_call: TRBV11-2
d_call: NA
clone_size: few
j_call: TRBJ2-3
cdr3_nt: TGTGCCAGCAGCTTACAGCAGGGCACAGATACGCAGTATTTT
cdr3_aa: CASSLQQGTDTQYF

v_call: TRBV25-1
d_call: NA
clone_size: many
j_call: TRBJ2-7
cdr3_nt: TGTGCCAGCAGTCACAGCTACGAGCAGTACTTC
cdr3_aa: CASSHSYEQYF

v_call: TRBV20-1
d_call: NA
clone_size: few
j_call: TRBJ2-3
cdr3_nt: TGCAGTGCTAGAGAGGAGGTAACAGATACGCAGTATTTT
cdr3_aa: CSAREEVTDTQYF

v_call: TRBV9
d_call: NA
clone_size: NA
j_call: TRBJ2-3
cdr3_nt: TGTGCCAGCAGCGTAGCTACACAACCTCTGAGCACAGATACGCAGTATTTT
cdr3_aa: CASSVATQPLSTDTQYF

v_call: TRBV20-1
d_call: NA
clone_size: few
j_call: TRBJ2-1
cdr3_nt: TGCAGTGCTAGTCGGCGTGAGCAGTTCTTC
cdr3_aa: CSASRREQFF

v_call: TRBV5-1
d_call: NA
clone_size: few
j_call: TRBJ1-1
cdr3_nt: TGCGCCAGCAGCTTCGATCGACAAGGTCTAGAAGCTTTCTTT
cdr3_aa: CASSFDRQGLEAFF

v_call: TRBV11-2
d_call: NA
clone_size: NA
j_call: TRBJ2-5
cdr3_nt: TGTGCCAGCAGCTCCACCACAGGTCAAGAGACCCAGTACTTC
cdr3_aa: CASSSTTGQETQYF

v_call: TRBV6-1
d_call: NA
clone_size: NA
j_call: TRBJ1-2
cdr3_nt: TGTGCCAGCAGTGAAGCGGGAAAGGGGGGTGGCTACACCTTC
cdr3_aa: CASSEAGKGGGYTF

v_call: TRBV12-3/TRBV12-4
d_call: NA
clone_size: few
j_call: TRBJ2-7
cdr3_nt: TGTGCCAGCAGTTTAGCGAGAGGGCCGTCGGTATTC
cdr3_aa: CASSLARGPSVF

v_call: TRBV4-1
d_call: TRBD1
clone_size: many
j_call: TRBJ2-7
cdr3_nt: TGCGCCAGCAGCCAAGGCCCAGGGGGCTCTCCCAGGTACGAGCAGTACTTC
cdr3_aa: CASSQGPGGSPRYEQYF

v_call: TRBV11-3
d_call: TRBD1
clone_size: NA
j_call: TRBJ1-2
cdr3_nt: TGTGCCAGCAGCATAGGACAGGGAAACAACTATGGCTACACCTTC
cdr3_aa: CASSIGQGNNYGYTF

v_call: TRBV27
d_call: NA
clone_size: few
j_call: TRBJ2-2
cdr3_nt: TGTGCCAGCAGTCGGAGGGACATCCTCACCGGGGAGCTGTTTTTT
cdr3_aa: CASSRRDILTGELFF

v_call: TRBV3-1
d_call: NA
clone_size: few
j_call: TRBJ2-2
cdr3_nt: TGTGCCAGCACCCGGATGGCGAACACCGGGGAGCTGTTTTTT
cdr3_aa: CASTRMANTGELFF

v_call: TRBV29-1
d_call: TRBD1
clone_size: many
j_call: TRBJ2-7
cdr3_nt: TGCAGCGTCGCGAACCTCGGACAGGGGGTCTACGAGCAGTACTTC
cdr3_aa: CSVANLGQGVYEQYF

v_call: TRBV5-1
d_call: TRBD2
clone_size: few
j_call: TRBJ2-4
cdr3_nt: TGCGCCAGCAGCTCGACTAGCGGGGGACCAAACATTCAGTACTTC
cdr3_aa: CASSSTSGGPNIQYF

v_call: TRBV12-3/TRBV12-4
d_call: NA
clone_size: many
j_call: TRBJ1-1
cdr3_nt: TGTGCCAGCAGTCCTACAGGGTTGAACACTGAAGCTTTCTTT
cdr3_aa: CASSPTGLNTEAFF

v_call: TRBV3-1
d_call: NA
clone_size: few
j_call: TRBJ2-1
cdr3_nt: TGTGCCAGCAGCCAAAGACAGGAGCAGTTCTTC
cdr3_aa: CASSQRQEQFF

v_call: TRBV19
d_call: NA
clone_size: few
j_call: TRBJ1-2
cdr3_nt: TGTGCCAGTAGTATCGTGGGGGATGGCTACACCTTC
cdr3_aa: CASSIVGDGYTF

v_call: TRBV5-1
d_call: TRBD1
clone_size: few
j_call: TRBJ1-2
cdr3_nt: TGCGCCAGCAGCTTGGAACAGGGGAGTGGCTACACCTTC
cdr3_aa: CASSLEQGSGYTF

v_call: TRBV7-9
d_call: NA
clone_size: NA
j_call: TRBJ2-7
cdr3_nt: TGTGCCAGCAGCAGACCCCCGGGGGACCTTACCTACGAGCAGTACTTC
cdr3_aa: CASSRPPGDLTYEQYF

v_call: TRBV15
d_call: NA
clone_size: NA
j_call: TRBJ1-1
cdr3_nt: TGTGCCACCAGCAGGAACCAGGGGCAGGGTGAAGCTTTCTTT
cdr3_aa: CATSRNQGQGEAFF

v_call: TRBV7-7
d_call: NA
clone_size: NA
j_call: TRBJ2-2
cdr3_nt: TGTGCCAGCAGCTTATGGGGGTCCACCGGGGAGCTGTTTTTT
cdr3_aa: CASSLWGSTGELFF

v_call: TRBV10-3
d_call: NA
clone_size: few
j_call: TRBJ2-5
cdr3_nt: TGTGCCATCAGTGCACAGGGCAGCGAGACCCAGTACTTC
cdr3_aa: CAISAQGSETQYF

v_call: TRBV5-1
d_call: NA
clone_size: NA
j_call: TRBJ2-5
cdr3_nt: TGCGCCAGCAGCCCCGGGGACAAAAGCGCGGAAGAGACCCAGTACTTC
cdr3_aa: CASSPGDKSAEETQYF

v_call: TRBV11-3
d_call: NA
clone_size: few
j_call: TRBJ1-6
cdr3_nt: TGTGCCAGCAGCTTAGATCCGAAGAGCTCCTATAATTCACCCCTCCACTTT
cdr3_aa: CASSLDPKSSYNSPLHF

v_call: TRBV29-1
d_call: NA
clone_size: few
j_call: TRBJ2-2
cdr3_nt: TGCAGCGTCCAGGGACCGAGCACCGGGGAGCTGTTTTTT
cdr3_aa: CSVQGPSTGELFF

v_call: TRBV6-5
d_call: TRBD2
clone_size: few
j_call: TRBJ2-1
cdr3_nt: TGTGCCAGCAGTTACTGGAGCGGGACTGGATACGATGAGCAGTTCTTC
cdr3_aa: CASSYWSGTGYDEQFF

v_call: TRBV12-3/TRBV12-4
d_call: NA
clone_size: many
j_call: TRBJ2-2
cdr3_nt: TGTGCCGGCTGGGACACCGAGGGCGGGGAGCTGTTTTTT
cdr3_aa: CAGWDTEGGELFF

v_call: TRBV4-2
d_call: NA
clone_size: few
j_call: TRBJ2-1
cdr3_nt: TGTGCCAGCAGCCAAGATTTAACTAGTCCCTCCTACAATGAGCAGTTCTTC
cdr3_aa: CASSQDLTSPSYNEQFF

v_call: TRBV7-9
d_call: TRBD1
clone_size: NA
j_call: TRBJ1-2
cdr3_nt: TGTGCCAGCAGCCCTTCCGGGACAGATCTATATGGCTACACCTTC
cdr3_aa: CASSPSGTDLYGYTF

v_call: TRBV20-1
d_call: NA
clone_size: NA
j_call: TRBJ2-5
cdr3_nt: TGCAGTGCTAGAGATCGGGGGTATGAAGAGACCCAGTACTTC
cdr3_aa: CSARDRGYEETQYF

v_call: TRBV14
d_call: NA
clone_size: NA
j_call: TRBJ1-2
cdr3_nt: TGTGCCAGCAGCCCGAGAGGTCCCATGGGTGGCTACACCTTC
cdr3_aa: CASSPRGPMGGYTF

v_call: TRBV30
d_call: NA
clone_size: NA
j_call: TRBJ2-7
cdr3_nt: TGTGCCTGGAGTCGACGGCTAACGGGACCCTACGAGCAGTACTTC
cdr3_aa: CAWSRRLTGPYEQYF

v_call: TRBV29-1
d_call: NA
clone_size: many
j_call: TRBJ2-3
cdr3_nt: TGCAGCGGGAGGGCCACAGATACGCAGTATTTT
cdr3_aa: CSGRATDTQYF